The rows below give T cell receptor beta chains drawn from one sample of a study of T cells expressing NK-cell markers. From its re-call of the 5' RACE reads, TCRdb lists each CDR3 protein once, without DNA. The table lists 300,000 to 450,000 distinct CDR3 sequences. Sequences were obtained from blood T cells: a sorted CD56 or NKG2C T cell subset, CD4+ or CD8+ T cells, or bulk PBMC T cells (not recorded which). The receptors shown here come from a man aged 18-69 years in good health. Both conserved end residues are part of each CDR3. The order of the fields is J gene, CDR3 length, V gene, CDR3 protein.

J: TRBJ2-2
length: 14
V: TRBV4-1
CDR3: CASSQAPVAGELFF

J: TRBJ2-5
length: 18
V: TRBV5-1
CDR3: CASSPRTISGLTLETQYF

J: TRBJ1-3
length: 16
V: TRBV7-2
CDR3: CASSLGRKQSGNTIYF

J: TRBJ2-1
length: 17
V: TRBV7-2
CDR3: CASSRKTGSSSYNEQFF

J: TRBJ2-3
length: 14
V: TRBV6-4
CDR3: CASSDSLRTDTQYF

J: TRBJ2-5
length: 16
V: TRBV7-9
CDR3: CASSLVPDRNQETQYF

J: TRBJ2-3
length: 15
V: TRBV6-5
CDR3: CASSYVAGDTDTQYF

J: TRBJ2-2
length: 15
V: TRBV5-1
CDR3: CASSLSTSGSPELFF

J: TRBJ2-7
length: 15
V: TRBV5-1
CDR3: CASSLISGQGYEQYF

J: TRBJ2-3
length: 13
V: TRBV20-1
CDR3: CSAGTVRRAGQYF

J: TRBJ2-1
length: 18
V: TRBV11-1
CDR3: CASSLSPGQGKPTNEQFF

J: TRBJ2-1
length: 15
V: TRBV24-1
CDR3: CATSDHRNTNNEQFF

J: TRBJ1-5
length: 15
V: TRBV2
CDR3: CASRNRGQGNQPQHF

J: TRBJ1-5
length: 16
V: TRBV6-1
CDR3: CASRPTGTNRHQPQHF

J: TRBJ1-1
length: 14
V: TRBV12-3/TRBV12-4
CDR3: CASSFMVVNTEAFF

J: TRBJ2-2
length: 16
V: TRBV6-2/TRBV6-3
CDR3: CASSYGRGRSTGELFF

J: TRBJ2-1
length: 16
V: TRBV4-2
CDR3: CASSRIGISSYNEQFF

J: TRBJ2-1
length: 15
V: TRBV27
CDR3: CASRSLGESYNEQFF

J: TRBJ2-2
length: 15
V: TRBV18
CDR3: CASSPSGVNTGELFF

J: TRBJ2-1
length: 17
V: TRBV14
CDR3: CASSQRTGFGTDGEQFF

J: TRBJ2-7
length: 15
V: TRBV27
CDR3: CASSLTSGGKDEQYF

J: TRBJ2-5
length: 15
V: TRBV20-1
CDR3: CSANRPQGLRETQYF

J: TRBJ2-5
length: 14
V: TRBV5-1
CDR3: CASSLVPVTETQYF

J: TRBJ1-5
length: 14
V: TRBV7-8
CDR3: CASSGHTSNQPQHF

J: TRBJ1-3
length: 14
V: TRBV6-1
CDR3: CASSPEGLGNTIYF

J: TRBJ2-5
length: 13
V: TRBV3-1
CDR3: CASTRQETETQYF

J: TRBJ2-2
length: 18
V: TRBV20-1
CDR3: CSARKGVRGPSNTGELFF

J: TRBJ1-2
length: 14
V: TRBV27
CDR3: CASSKMGRGYGYTF

J: TRBJ2-4
length: 12
V: TRBV6-2/TRBV6-3
CDR3: CASMDKSNIQYF

J: TRBJ2-2
length: 13
V: TRBV12-3/TRBV12-4
CDR3: CASSDDRTGELFF

J: TRBJ2-7
length: 15
V: TRBV2
CDR3: CASSTEDTSSYEQYF

J: TRBJ2-1
length: 15
V: TRBV27
CDR3: CASSTGTSHYNEQFF

J: TRBJ2-3
length: 17
V: TRBV9
CDR3: CASSVAFGGPGADTQYF

J: TRBJ2-2
length: 16
V: TRBV7-3
CDR3: CASSLRRGGVTGELFF

J: TRBJ1-5
length: 16
V: TRBV25-1
CDR3: CASSERHPNGNQPQHF

J: TRBJ2-1
length: 15
V: TRBV5-5
CDR3: CASSTAGGRYNEQFF

J: TRBJ2-1
length: 17
V: TRBV18
CDR3: CASSPGAGGPSYNEQFF

J: TRBJ1-1
length: 17
V: TRBV2
CDR3: CASLRGATGTGNTEAFF

J: TRBJ2-1
length: 19
V: TRBV9
CDR3: CASSVAPGLAGSSYNEQFF

J: TRBJ2-1
length: 15
V: TRBV15
CDR3: CATCGSTGGGNEQFF

J: TRBJ1-2
length: 14
V: TRBV12-3/TRBV12-4
CDR3: CASSLRWRNYGYTF

J: TRBJ1-2
length: 12
V: TRBV3-1
CDR3: CASSQVGSGYTF

J: TRBJ1-1
length: 15
V: TRBV7-8
CDR3: CASSPETGLNTEAFF

J: TRBJ2-6
length: 18
V: TRBV5-1
CDR3: CASSLMGIQSSGANVLTF

J: TRBJ2-3
length: 19
V: TRBV24-1
CDR3: CATSDPGPGHQTGTDTQYF

J: TRBJ2-7
length: 16
V: TRBV5-1
CDR3: CASSPATSGGRYEQYF

J: TRBJ2-5
length: 12
V: TRBV7-9
CDR3: CASQDRGETQYF